These 23 T cell receptor beta chains share one sample of origin, sequenced in a study of long-term antiretroviral therapy in people with HIV. Researchers ran immunoSEQ v3.0 at survey level. TCRdb keeps only in-frame clones here, not all; method: immunoSEQ multiplex PCR. Here the sample spans 35,000 or so clones, roughly 85% being singletons. The sequenced sample was unsorted PBMCs, obtained 2.2 years after starting antiretroviral therapy. The receptors shown here come from a young man with HIV.

The chain links TRBV6-1 to TRBJ2-7; 8 bases map to TRBD2. With 7 bases clipped from V and 0 bases from J, the junction kept 8 bases outside the gene matches. The CDR3 is 15 residues long. From germline, CDR1 is MNHNS and CDR2 SASEGT. The CDR3 DNA is TGTGCCAGCACCCCTAGCGGGTGGAGCTCCTACGAGCAGTACTTC. Protein product: CASTPSGWSSYEQYF.

This chain uses TRBV27 with TRBJ1-2, with TRBD1 matching over 10 bases. The CDR3 consists of 17 residues. Per germline, CDR1 MNHEY and CDR2 SMNVEV (reference sequence). With V trimmed by 0 bases and J by 8 bases, 12 bases remained unmatched. CDR3 nucleotides: TGTGCCAGCAGTTTATCGGGTGGGGATCTGGGACAGGGGGGCTACACCTTC. This codes for CASSLSGGDLGQGGYTF.

The V and J genes are TRBV5-1 and TRBJ1-6; D is unresolved. CDR1 SGHRS and CDR2 YFSETQ come from the germline V gene. V shed 0 bases and J shed 7 bases, with 5 bases lying between them. The CDR3 is 13 residues long. This chain's CDR3 is CASSLERNSPLHF. CDR3 sequence (DNA): TGCGCCAGCAGCTTGGAGCGGAATTCACCCCTCCACTTT.

The rearrangement links TRBV5-1 to TRBJ2-1; weak D call: TRBD2 (6 bases). The CDR3 spans 15 residues. Trimming shortened V by 0 bases and J by 0 bases, and 7 bases separated the two germline ends. CDR1 SGHRS and CDR2 YFSETQ come from the germline V gene. This CDR3 reads CASSLAGSSYNEQFF. In DNA form, the CDR3 reads TGCGCCAGCAGCTTGGCCGGGAGCTCCTACAATGAGCAGTTCTTC.

The chain combines TRBV11-2 with TRBJ1-1; D is unresolved. Germline lookup yields CDR1 SGHAT and CDR2 FQNNGV. This CDR3 contains 13 residues. Trimming cost V 4 bases and J 1 base, with 7 bases left between them. The CDR3 sequence is CASSWSRNTEAFF. CDR3 DNA sequence: TGTGCCAGCAGCTGGTCTAGGAACACTGAAGCTTTCTTT.

The V gene is TRBV29-1, the J gene TRBJ2-5; D perhaps matches TRBD2 (6 bases). Germline V gene data show CDR1 as SQVTM and CDR2 as ANQGSEA. The CDR3 has 15 amino acids. With 4 bases removed from V and 2 bases from J, the gap between germline ends came to 17 bases. CDR3 DNA sequence: TGCAGCGTTGTGCGTCGTTGGGACTGGCAAGAGACCCAGTACTTC. Translating it yields CSVVRRWDWQETQYF.

This sequence joins TRBV15 and TRBJ1-1; no definite D call. Trimming shortened V by 5 bases and J by 6 bases, and 13 bases separated the two germline ends. Germline values: CDR1 LNHNV, CDR2 YYDKDF (reference sequence). The length of the CDR3 is 13 residues. In nucleotides, the CDR3 is TGTGCCACCAGCTTGGGAACAACACCTGAAGCTTTCTTT. This codes for CATSLGTTPEAFF.

The chain combines TRBV5-1 with TRBJ2-1; possible D gene TRBD1, 5 bases. Germline CDR1 reads SGHRS; CDR2 reads YFSETQ. CDR3 length: 12 residues. The V end was cut by 5 bases, the J end by 9 bases, with 12 bases between. CDR3 sequence reads: CASRQGLLEQFF. The CDR3 nucleotides are TGCGCCAGCAGGCAGGGATTGCTTGAGCAGTTCTTC.

The chain couples TRBV5-4 to TRBJ2-5; TRBD2 matches at 7 bases. This CDR3 is built from 14 residues. Germline loops: CDR1 SGHNT, CDR2 YYREEE (reference sequence). This CDR3 reads CALGSGVSQETQYF. CDR3 sequence (DNA): TGTGCTCTAGGGAGCGGGGTAAGCCAAGAGACCCAGTACTTC.

This chain joins TRBV11-1 and TRBJ2-5; 9 nucleotides line up with TRBD2. The V segment lost 1 base and the J segment 4 bases; nucleotides outside the gene matches: 4. The CDR3 sequence is 15 residues long. Germline loops: CDR1 SGHAT, CDR2 FQDESV (reference sequence). The CDR3 loop reads CASSLEGLAGETQYF. The CDR3 bases are TGTGCCAGCAGCTTAGAGGGACTAGCAGGAGAGACCCAGTACTTC.

This chain uses TRBV5-6 with TRBJ2-1; the D gene is possibly TRBD2 (5 bases). V was clipped by 4 bases and J by 9 bases, with 11 bases between them. CDR1 is SGHDT and CDR2 is YYEEEE in the germline V gene. The CDR3 has 12 amino acids. CDR3 loop: CASSPGRGEQFF. CDR3 sequence (DNA): TGTGCCAGCAGCCCGGGTCGGGGTGAGCAGTTCTTC.

The chain recombines TRBV9 with TRBJ2-5; TRBD2 agrees at 7 bases. The CDR3 has 14 residues. CDR1 and CDR2 (germline): SGDLS, YYNGEE. Unmatched junction bases numbered 5, after V lost 3 bases and J lost 3 bases. For the CDR3, the DNA is TGTGCCAGCAGCGCCTGGGGGGGGGAAGAGACCCAGTACTTC. It translates to CASSAWGGEETQYF.

The J gene is TRBJ2-5, the V gene TRBV15, with D tentatively TRBD1 or TRBD2 (5 bases each). Germline V gives CDR1 LNHNV, CDR2 YYDKDF (reference sequence). The V gene lost 5 bases and the J gene lost 5 bases, with 18 bases spanning the gap. The CDR3 is 15 amino acids. The DNA of the CDR3 is TGTGCCACCAGCCCCCGGGACCTTCGATGGGAGACCCAGTACTTC. As protein: CATSPRDLRWETQYF.

The chain recombines TRBV4-3 with TRBJ2-2; TRBD2 is a possible D gene (7 bases). The CDR3 contains 17 residues. CDR1 is LGHNA and CDR2 is YSLEER in the germline V gene. Between the trimmed V and J ends, which lost 0 bases and 1 base, there was a span of 12 bases. CDR3 residues: CASSQDRGARNTGELFF. CDR3 DNA: TGCGCCAGCAGCCAAGATCGGGGGGCGCGGAACACCGGGGAGCTGTTTTTT.

This rearrangement joins TRBV4-2 to TRBJ2-7, with TRBD2 matching 7 bases. With V trimmed by 3 bases and J by 5 bases, 4 bases remained unmatched. Per germline, CDR1 LGHNA and CDR2 YNFKEQ. CDR3 length equals 13 residues. The CDR3 bases are TGTGCCAGCAGCCACGGGGGGATAAACGAGCAGTACTTC. Translation gives CASSHGGINEQYF.

The CDR3 sequence is CASSPRDLSTDTQYF. The CDR3 DNA reads as TGTGCCAGCAGCCCCCGGGACTTAAGCACAGATACGCAGTATTTT. The chain links TRBV7-9 to TRBJ2-3, with D tentatively TRBD2 (6 bases). The CDR3 is made up of 15 amino acids. Germline V gives CDR1 SEHNR, CDR2 FQNEAQ (reference sequence). Trimming removed 5 bases from V and 0 bases from J, with 12 bases in between.

This rearrangement joins TRBV6-5 to TRBJ1-1; D might be TRBD1 (6 bases). V lost 5 bases, J lost 0 bases, and 13 bases lay in between. This CDR3 is 15 amino acids long. The germline gives CDR1 MNHEY, CDR2 SVGAGI. This CDR3 is CASSPQGLLNTEAFF. The CDR3 nucleotides are TGTGCCAGCAGTCCACAGGGCCTATTGAACACTGAAGCTTTCTTT.

The rearrangement links TRBV5-5 to TRBJ2-2; D call uncertain. V shed 0 bases and J shed 0 bases, with 12 bases lying between them. The CDR3 has 17 amino acids. The germline V gene has CDR1 SGHKS and CDR2 YYEKEE (reference sequence). As DNA, the CDR3 is TGTGCCAGCAGCTTGGCGTGGCTTCTCGCGAACACCGGGGAGCTGTTTTTT. It specifies CASSLAWLLANTGELFF.

This chain joins TRBV5-4 and TRBJ2-7; 9 nucleotides agree with TRBD1. Germline V CDR1 and CDR2: SGHNT, YYREEE (reference sequence). V was clipped by 4 bases and J by 4 bases; unmatched bases: 6. This CDR3 contains 14 residues. Written as DNA, the CDR3 is TGTGCCAGCAGCCGCCGGACAGGGGAATACGAGCAGTACTTC. It yields the protein CASSRRTGEYEQYF.

The V call is TRBV11-2, the J call TRBJ2-7; perhaps TRBD2 as D (6 bases). V was pared by 1 base and J by 5 bases, with 15 bases between. The germline V gene has CDR1 SGHAT and CDR2 FQNNGV. The CDR3 covers 15 residues. The CDR3 here is CASSLGPAGLNEQYF. The CDR3 DNA sequence: TGTGCCAGCAGCTTAGGACCCGCGGGACTTAACGAGCAGTACTTC.

The V gene is TRBV19, the J gene TRBJ1-3; D is unclear. The V end lost 6 bases, the J end lost 6 bases, and 9 bases lay between the germline ends. Germline V gives CDR1 LNHDA, CDR2 SQIVND (reference sequence). The CDR3 length is 12 residues. The chain's CDR3 is CASRAGINTIYF. CDR3 sequence (DNA): TGTGCCAGTAGAGCCGGGATAAACACCATATATTTT.

This sequence joins TRBV19 and TRBJ2-6, with D possibly TRBD2 on 5 matching bases. With 3 bases removed from V and 0 bases from J, the gap between germline ends came to 18 bases. This CDR3 has 19 residues. Germline V gene data show CDR1 as LNHDA and CDR2 as SQIVND (reference sequence). This chain's CDR3 is CASSIALGHGNSGANVLTF. In DNA form, the CDR3 reads TGTGCCAGTAGTATCGCTCTTGGTCACGGGAACTCTGGGGCCAACGTCCTGACTTTC.

This chain links TRBV27 with TRBJ2-1, with D hard to call. This CDR3 has 13 amino acids. Germline V gene sequence: CDR1 MNHEY, CDR2 SMNVEV (reference sequence). The V and J ends lost 2 bases and 3 bases respectively, with 5 bases between them. CDR3 DNA: TGTGCCAGCAGTTTAAAAGTCTACAATGAGCAGTTCTTC. Translation gives CASSLKVYNEQFF.